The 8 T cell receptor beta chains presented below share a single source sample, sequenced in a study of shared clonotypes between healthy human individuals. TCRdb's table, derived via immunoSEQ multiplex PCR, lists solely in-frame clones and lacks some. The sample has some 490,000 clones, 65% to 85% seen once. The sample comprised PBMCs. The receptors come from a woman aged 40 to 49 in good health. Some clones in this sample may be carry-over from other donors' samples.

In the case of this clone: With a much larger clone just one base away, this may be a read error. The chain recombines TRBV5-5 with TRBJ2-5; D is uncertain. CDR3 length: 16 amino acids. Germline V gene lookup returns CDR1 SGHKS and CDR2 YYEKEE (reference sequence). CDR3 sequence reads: CASSLEQFGDQEAQYF. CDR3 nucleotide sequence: TGTGCCAGCAGCTTGGAGCAGTTCGGCGACCAAGAGGCCCAGTACTTC.

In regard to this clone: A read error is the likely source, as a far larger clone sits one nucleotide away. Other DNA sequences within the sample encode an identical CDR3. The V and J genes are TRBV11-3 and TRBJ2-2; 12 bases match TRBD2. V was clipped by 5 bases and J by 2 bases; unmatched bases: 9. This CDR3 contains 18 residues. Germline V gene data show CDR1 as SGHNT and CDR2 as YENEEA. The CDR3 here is CASSSGTSGWSNTGELFF. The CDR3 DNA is TGTGCCAGCAGCAGTGGGACTAGCGGGTGGTCTAACACCGGGGAGCTGTTTTTT. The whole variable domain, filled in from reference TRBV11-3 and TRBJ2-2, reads EAGVVQSPRYKIIEKKQPVAFWCNPISGHNTLYWYLQNLGQGPELLIRYENEEAVDDSQLPKDRFSAERLKGVDSTLKIQPAELGDSAVYLCASSSGTSGWSNTGELFFGEGSRLTVL.

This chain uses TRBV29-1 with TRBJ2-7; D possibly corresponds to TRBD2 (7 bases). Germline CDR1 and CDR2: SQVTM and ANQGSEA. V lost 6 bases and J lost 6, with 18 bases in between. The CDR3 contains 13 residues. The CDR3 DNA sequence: TGCAGCGTGACCCGGGGGGCGAATGCCGAGCAGTACTTC. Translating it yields CSVTRGANAEQYF.

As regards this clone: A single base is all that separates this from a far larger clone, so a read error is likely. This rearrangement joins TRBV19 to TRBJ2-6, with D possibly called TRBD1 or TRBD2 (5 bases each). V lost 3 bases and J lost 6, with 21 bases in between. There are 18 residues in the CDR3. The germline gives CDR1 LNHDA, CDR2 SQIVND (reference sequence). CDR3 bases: TGTGCCAGTAGTATTCCGGGACGGAAAGCCACCGTGGCCAACGTCCTGACTTTC. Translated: CASSIPGRKATVANVLTF.

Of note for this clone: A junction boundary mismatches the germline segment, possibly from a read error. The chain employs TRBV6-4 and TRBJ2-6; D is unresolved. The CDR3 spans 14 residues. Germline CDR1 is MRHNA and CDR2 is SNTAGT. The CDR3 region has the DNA TGTGCCAGCAGTTACTCGACTGGGGCCAACGTCCTGACTTTC. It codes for CASSYSTGANVLTF.

CDR3 sequence reads: CASSFLPGLAGGLYEQYF. In DNA form, the CDR3 reads TGTGCCAGCAGCTTCCTCCCGGGACTAGCGGGAGGGCTCTACGAGCAGTACTTC. This rearrangement joins TRBV11-2 to TRBJ2-7; 16 nucleotides align to TRBD2. Germline CDR1 SGHAT, CDR2 FQNNGV. The CDR3 loop spans 18 amino acids. J gave up 3 bases and V 3 bases, and 8 bases lay outside the gene matches.

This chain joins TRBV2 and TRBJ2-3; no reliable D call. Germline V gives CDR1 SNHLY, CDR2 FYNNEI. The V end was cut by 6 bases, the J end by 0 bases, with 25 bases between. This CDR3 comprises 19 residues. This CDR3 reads CASSPGSAWQIVSTDTQYF. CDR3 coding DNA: TGTGCCAGCAGCCCCGGAAGCGCGTGGCAGATTGTGAGCACAGATACGCAGTATTTT.

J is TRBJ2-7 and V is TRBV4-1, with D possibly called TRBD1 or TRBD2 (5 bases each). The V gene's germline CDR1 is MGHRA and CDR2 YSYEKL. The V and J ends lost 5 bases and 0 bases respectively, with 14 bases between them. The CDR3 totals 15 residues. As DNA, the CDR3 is TGCGCCAGCAGCTATGGCGCAGGGACCTCCTACGAGCAGTACTTC. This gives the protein CASSYGAGTSYEQYF.